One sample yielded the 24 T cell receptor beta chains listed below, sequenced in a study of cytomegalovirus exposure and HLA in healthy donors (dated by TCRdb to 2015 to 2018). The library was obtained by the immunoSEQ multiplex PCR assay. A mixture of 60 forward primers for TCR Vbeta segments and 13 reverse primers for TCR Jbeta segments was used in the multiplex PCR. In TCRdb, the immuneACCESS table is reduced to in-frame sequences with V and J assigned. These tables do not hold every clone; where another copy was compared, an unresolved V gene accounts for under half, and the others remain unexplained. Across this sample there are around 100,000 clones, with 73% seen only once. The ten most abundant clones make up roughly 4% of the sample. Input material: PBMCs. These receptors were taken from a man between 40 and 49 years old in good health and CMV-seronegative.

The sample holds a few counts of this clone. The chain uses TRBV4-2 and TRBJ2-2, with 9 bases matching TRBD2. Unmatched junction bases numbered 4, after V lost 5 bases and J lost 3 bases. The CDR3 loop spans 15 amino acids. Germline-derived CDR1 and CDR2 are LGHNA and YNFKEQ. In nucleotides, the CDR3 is TGTGCCAGCAGCTATAGCGGGGGACACACCGGGGAGCTGTTTTTT. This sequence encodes CASSYSGGHTGELFF.

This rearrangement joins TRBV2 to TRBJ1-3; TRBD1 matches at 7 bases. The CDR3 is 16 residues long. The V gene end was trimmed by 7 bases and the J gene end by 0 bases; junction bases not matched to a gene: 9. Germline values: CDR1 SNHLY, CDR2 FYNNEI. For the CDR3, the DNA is TGTGCCAGCACCTTTGGACAGGAAGGCTCTGGAAACACCATATATTTT. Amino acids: CASTFGQEGSGNTIYF.

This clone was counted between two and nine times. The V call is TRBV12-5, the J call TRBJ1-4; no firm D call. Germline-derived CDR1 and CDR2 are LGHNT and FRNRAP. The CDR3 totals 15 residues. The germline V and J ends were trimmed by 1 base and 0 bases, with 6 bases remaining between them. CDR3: CASGLGQTTNEKLFF. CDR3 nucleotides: TGTGCTAGTGGTTTGGGACAAACAACTAATGAAAAACTGTTTTTT. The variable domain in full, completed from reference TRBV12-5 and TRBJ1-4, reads DARVTQTPRHKVTEMGQEVTMRCQPILGHNTVFWYRQTMMQGLELLAYFRNRAPLDDSGMPKDRFSAEMPDATLATLKIQPSEPRDSAVYFCASGLGQTTNEKLFFGSGTQLSVL.

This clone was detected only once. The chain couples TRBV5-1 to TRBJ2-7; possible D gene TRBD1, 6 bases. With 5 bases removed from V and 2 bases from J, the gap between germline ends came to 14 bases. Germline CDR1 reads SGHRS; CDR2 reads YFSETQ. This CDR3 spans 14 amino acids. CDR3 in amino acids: CASSSRTDTYEQYF. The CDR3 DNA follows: TGCGCCAGCAGTTCTCGGACAGATACCTACGAGCAGTACTTC.

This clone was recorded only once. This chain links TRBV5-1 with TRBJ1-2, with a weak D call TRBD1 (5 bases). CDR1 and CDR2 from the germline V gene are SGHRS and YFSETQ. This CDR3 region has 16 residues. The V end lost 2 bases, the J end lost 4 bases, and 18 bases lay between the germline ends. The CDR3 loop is CASSFYPTGDRYGYTF. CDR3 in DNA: TGCGCCAGCAGCTTCTACCCCACGGGGGACCGCTATGGCTACACCTTC.

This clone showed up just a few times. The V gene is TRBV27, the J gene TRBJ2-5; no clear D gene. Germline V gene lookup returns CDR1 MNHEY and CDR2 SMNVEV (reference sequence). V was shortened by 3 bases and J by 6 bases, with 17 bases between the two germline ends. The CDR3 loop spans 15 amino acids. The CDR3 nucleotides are TGTGCCAGCAGTTTCCCTATACGGTGCGTAAAGACCCAGTACTTC. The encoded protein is CASSFPIRCVKTQYF.

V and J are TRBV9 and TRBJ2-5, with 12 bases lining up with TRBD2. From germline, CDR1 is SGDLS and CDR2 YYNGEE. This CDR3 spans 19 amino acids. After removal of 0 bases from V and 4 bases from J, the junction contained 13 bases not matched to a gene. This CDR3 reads CASSVAGASGGVSRETQYF. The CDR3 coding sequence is TGTGCCAGCAGCGTAGCTGGTGCTAGCGGGGGGGTGAGTCGAGAGACCCAGTACTTC.

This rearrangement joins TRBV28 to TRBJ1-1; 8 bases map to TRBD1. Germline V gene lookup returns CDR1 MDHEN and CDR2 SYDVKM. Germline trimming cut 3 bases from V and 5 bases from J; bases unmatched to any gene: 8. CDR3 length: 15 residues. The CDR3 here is CASSFGRGLITEAFF. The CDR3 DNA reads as TGTGCCAGCAGTTTCGGCAGGGGGCTTATTACTGAAGCTTTCTTT.

The CDR3 DNA reads TGTGCCAGCAGTACCACAGGCTCTCAGGGAGGCTACACCTTC. Amino acid sequence: CASSTTGSQGGYTF. The chain recombines TRBV28 with TRBJ1-2; perhaps TRBD1 as D (5 bases). V was cut by 5 bases and J by 8 bases, with 18 bases left in between. This CDR3 contains 14 residues. Germline CDR1 is MDHEN and CDR2 is SYDVKM.

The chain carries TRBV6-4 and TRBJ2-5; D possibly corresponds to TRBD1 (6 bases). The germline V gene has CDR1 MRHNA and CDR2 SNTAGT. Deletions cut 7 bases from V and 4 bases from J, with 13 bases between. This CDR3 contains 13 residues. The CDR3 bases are TGTGCCAGCACTGGCAGGGGTCGAGAGACCCAGTACTTC. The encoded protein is CASTGRGRETQYF.

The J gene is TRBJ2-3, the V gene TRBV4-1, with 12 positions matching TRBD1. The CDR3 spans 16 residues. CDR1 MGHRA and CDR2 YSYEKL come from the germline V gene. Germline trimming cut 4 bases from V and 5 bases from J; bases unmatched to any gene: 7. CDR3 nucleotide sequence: TGCGCCAGCAGCCCTAGGGACAGGGGGCGGTTAGATACGCAGTATTTT. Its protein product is CASSPRDRGRLDTQYF.

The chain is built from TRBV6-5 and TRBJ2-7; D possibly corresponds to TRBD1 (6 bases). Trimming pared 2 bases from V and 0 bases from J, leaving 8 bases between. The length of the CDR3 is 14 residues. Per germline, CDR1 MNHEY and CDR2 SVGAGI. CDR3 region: CASSYGDNSYEQYF. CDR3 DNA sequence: TGTGCCAGCAGTTACGGGGACAACTCCTACGAGCAGTACTTC.

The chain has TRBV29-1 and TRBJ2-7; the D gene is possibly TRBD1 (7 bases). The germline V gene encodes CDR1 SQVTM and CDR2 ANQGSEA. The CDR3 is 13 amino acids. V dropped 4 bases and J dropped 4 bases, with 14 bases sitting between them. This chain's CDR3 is CSVAWQGGYEQYF. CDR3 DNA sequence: TGCAGCGTTGCATGGCAGGGGGGTTACGAGCAGTACTTC.

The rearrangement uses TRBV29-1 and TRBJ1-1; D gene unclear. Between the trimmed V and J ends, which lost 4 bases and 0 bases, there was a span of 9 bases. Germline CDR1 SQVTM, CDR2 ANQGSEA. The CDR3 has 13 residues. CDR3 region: CSVGRLMNTEAFF. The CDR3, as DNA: TGCAGCGTTGGAAGACTAATGAACACTGAAGCTTTCTTT. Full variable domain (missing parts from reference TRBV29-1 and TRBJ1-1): SAVISQKPSRDICQRGTSLTIQCQVDSQVTMMFWYRQQPGQSLTLIATANQGSEATYESGFVIDKFPISRPNLTFSTLTVSNMSPEDSSIYLCSVGRLMNTEAFFGQGTRLTVV.

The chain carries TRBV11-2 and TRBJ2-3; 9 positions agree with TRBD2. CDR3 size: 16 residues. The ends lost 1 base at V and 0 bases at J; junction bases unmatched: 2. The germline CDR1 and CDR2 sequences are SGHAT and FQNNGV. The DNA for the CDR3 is TGTGCCAGCAGCTTAGGCGGGGGGGCTAGCACAGATACGCAGTATTTT. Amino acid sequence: CASSLGGGASTDTQYF. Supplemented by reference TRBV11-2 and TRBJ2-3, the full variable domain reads EAGVAQSPRYKIIEKRQSVAFWCNPISGHATLYWYQQILGQGPKLLIQFQNNGVVDDSQLPKDRFSAERLKGVDSTLKIQPAKLEDSAVYLCASSLGGGASTDTQYFGPGTRLTVL.

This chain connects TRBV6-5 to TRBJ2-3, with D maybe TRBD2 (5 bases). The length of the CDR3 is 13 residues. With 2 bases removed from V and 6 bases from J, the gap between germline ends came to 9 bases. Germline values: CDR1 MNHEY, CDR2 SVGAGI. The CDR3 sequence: CASSYLGEDTQYF. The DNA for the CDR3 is TGTGCCAGCAGTTACCTGGGAGAGGATACGCAGTATTTT.

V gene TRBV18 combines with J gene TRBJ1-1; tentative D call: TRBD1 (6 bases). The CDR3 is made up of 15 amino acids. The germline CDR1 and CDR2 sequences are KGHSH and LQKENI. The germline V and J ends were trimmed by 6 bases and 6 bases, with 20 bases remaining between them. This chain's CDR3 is CASSPGPDRGAEAFF. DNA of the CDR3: TGTGCCAGCTCGCCCGGACCGGACAGAGGGGCTGAAGCTTTCTTT.

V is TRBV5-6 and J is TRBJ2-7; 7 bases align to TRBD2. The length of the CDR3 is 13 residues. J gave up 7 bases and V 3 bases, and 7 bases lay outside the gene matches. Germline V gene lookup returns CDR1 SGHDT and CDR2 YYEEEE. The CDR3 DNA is TGTGCCAGCAGCTGGGGGGGTCCGAGAGAGCAGTACTTC. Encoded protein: CASSWGGPREQYF.

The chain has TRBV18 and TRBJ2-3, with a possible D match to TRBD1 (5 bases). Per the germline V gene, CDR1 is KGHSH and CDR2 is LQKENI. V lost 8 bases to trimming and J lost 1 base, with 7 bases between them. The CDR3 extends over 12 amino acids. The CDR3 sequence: CASIQGTDTQYF. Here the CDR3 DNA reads TGTGCCAGCATACAGGGCACAGATACGCAGTATTTT.

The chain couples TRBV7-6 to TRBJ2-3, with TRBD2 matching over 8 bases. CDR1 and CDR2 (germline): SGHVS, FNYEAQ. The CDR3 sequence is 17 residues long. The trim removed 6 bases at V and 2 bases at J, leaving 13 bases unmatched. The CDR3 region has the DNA TGTGCCAGCAGTTTTAACGCCGGGGGGGACCCCACAGATACGCAGTATTTT. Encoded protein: CASSFNAGGDPTDTQYF.

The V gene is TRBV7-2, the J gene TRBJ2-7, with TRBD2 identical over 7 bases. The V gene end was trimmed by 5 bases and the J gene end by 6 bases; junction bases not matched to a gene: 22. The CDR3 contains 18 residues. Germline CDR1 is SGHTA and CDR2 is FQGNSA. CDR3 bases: TGTGCCAGCAGCGCGCGCGCCCCGGGACTAAGGCGAGCGCTCGAGCAGTACTTC. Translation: CASSARAPGLRRALEQYF.

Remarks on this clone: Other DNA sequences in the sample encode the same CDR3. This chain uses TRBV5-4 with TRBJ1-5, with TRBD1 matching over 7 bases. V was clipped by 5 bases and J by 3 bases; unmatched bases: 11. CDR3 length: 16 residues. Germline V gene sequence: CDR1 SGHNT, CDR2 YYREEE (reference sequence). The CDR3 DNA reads TGTGCCAGCAGTTTCGGTGGAGGGGGCCCCAATCAGCCCCAGCATTTT. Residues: CASSFGGGGPNQPQHF.

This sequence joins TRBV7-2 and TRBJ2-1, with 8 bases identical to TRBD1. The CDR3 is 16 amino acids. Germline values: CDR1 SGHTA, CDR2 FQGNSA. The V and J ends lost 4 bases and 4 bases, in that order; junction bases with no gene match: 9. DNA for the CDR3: TGTGCCAGCAGCTCCTTCGGACAGGGAGTTTACAATGAGCAGTTCTTC. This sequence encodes CASSSFGQGVYNEQFF.

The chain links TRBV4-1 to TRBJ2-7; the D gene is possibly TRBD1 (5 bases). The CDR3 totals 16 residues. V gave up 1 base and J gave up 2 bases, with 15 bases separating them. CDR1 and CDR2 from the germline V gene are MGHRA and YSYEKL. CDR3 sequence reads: CASSQGRQGRAYEQYF. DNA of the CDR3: TGCGCCAGCAGCCAAGGCCGGCAGGGTCGAGCCTACGAGCAGTACTTC.